The 25 T cell receptor beta chains in this list originate from one sample, sequenced in a study of blood T cells in healthy people across ages. A second PCR of 7 to 11 cycles used a sample-barcoded 5' primer and a J-beta primer mix. Via MiXCR, TCRdb re-called the 5' RACE reads, giving one row per CDR3 protein. This sample has under 850,000 distinct CDR3 sequences, with about 36% found just once. The sample consisted of blood. Receptors originate from a man between 18 and 29 years old in good health.

CDR3 loop: CASSPPGGDTLNTEAFF. The CDR3 bases are TGCGCCAGCAGCCCCCCGGGGGGGGACACCTTGAACACTGAAGCTTTCTTT. This chain joins TRBV4-1 and TRBJ1-1; a possible D gene is TRBD1 (6 bases). V was cut by 4 bases and J by 0 bases, with 18 bases left in between. This CDR3 is built from 17 residues. Germline V gene lookup returns CDR1 MGHRA and CDR2 YSYEKL.

This clonotype has a count of ten or more. V and J are TRBV13 and TRBJ1-6; D not resolved. CDR1 is PRHDT and CDR2 is FYEKMQ in the germline V gene (reference sequence). V was clipped by 5 bases and J by 7 bases, with 12 bases between them. This CDR3 is built from 14 residues. The CDR3 DNA follows: TGTGCCAGCAGCGTCGGAAGGCTAAATTCACCCCTCCACTTT. It encodes CASSVGRLNSPLHF.

This clonotype occurred a few times. The chain carries TRBV12-3 or TRBV12-4 and TRBJ1-5; 7 bases map to TRBD1. CDR3 size: 15 residues. V gave up 6 bases and J gave up 6 bases; unmatched junction bases: 11. The DNA for the CDR3 is TGTGCCAGCAGCCACCTTTACAGGGGTGGTCAGCCCCAGCATTTT. Translation gives CASSHLYRGGQPQHF.

The table lists this clonotype with a few counts. The genes are TRBV6-1 and TRBJ1-6; the D gene is possibly TRBD1 (5 bases). The CDR3 extends over 16 amino acids. Trimming pared 0 bases from V and 5 bases from J, leaving 11 bases between. Germline V gene data show CDR1 as MNHNS and CDR2 as SASEGT. CDR3: CASSEAVGGNNSPLHF. CDR3 coding DNA: TGTGCCAGCAGTGAAGCCGTCGGGGGGAATAATTCACCCCTCCACTTT.

This clonotype was recorded a few times. The gene calls are TRBV4-3 and TRBJ1-1; D call uncertain. The CDR3 is 16 residues long. Germline loops: CDR1 LGHNA, CDR2 YSLEER. V was pared by 0 bases and J by 1 base, with 12 bases between. The CDR3 sequence is CASSQDLRAGNTEAFF. The CDR3 nucleotides read TGCGCCAGCAGCCAAGACCTACGTGCGGGGAACACTGAAGCTTTCTTT.

The rearrangement joins TRBV4-1 to TRBJ2-7, with 8 bases aligning to TRBD2. Germline values: CDR1 MGHRA, CDR2 YSYEKL. CDR3 size: 15 residues. The trim removed 1 base at V and 6 bases at J, leaving 8 bases unmatched. CDR3 amino acids: CASSQGELAVSEQYF. The DNA of the CDR3 is TGCGCCAGCAGCCAAGGGGAACTAGCGGTTAGCGAGCAGTACTTC.

This clonotype was seen a few times. The chain has TRBV7-2 and TRBJ2-1; D is unresolved. CDR1 and CDR2 (germline): SGHTA, FQGNSA. The CDR3 sequence is 16 residues long. V shed 1 base and J shed 4 bases, with 14 bases lying between them. In DNA form, the CDR3 reads TGTGCCAGCAGCTTAGACCCTTTGGCTGGGTACAATGAGCAGTTCTTC. Translation: CASSLDPLAGYNEQFF. Complete variable domain (other parts from reference TRBV7-2 and TRBJ2-1): GAGVSQSPSNKVTEKGKDVELRCDPISGHTALYWYRQSLGQGLEFLIYFQGNSAPDKSGLPSDRFSAERTGGSVSTLTIQRTQQEDSAVYLCASSLDPLAGYNEQFFGPGTRLTVL.

At least ten counts were recorded for this clonotype. This chain connects TRBV4-1 to TRBJ1-2; D ambiguous. Germline values: CDR1 MGHRA, CDR2 YSYEKL. V lost 0 bases and J lost 6, with 11 bases in between. The CDR3 runs to 14 residues. CDR3 in amino acids: CASSQDARNNGYTF. As DNA, the CDR3 is TGCGCCAGCAGCCAAGATGCCAGGAACAATGGCTACACCTTC.

This clonotype was counted a few times. The chain has TRBV7-2 and TRBJ2-3, with a weak D call TRBD2 (7 bases). CDR1 SGHTA and CDR2 FQGNSA come from the germline V gene. Trimming removed 1 base from V and 4 bases from J, with 15 bases in between. This CDR3 comprises 16 residues. The CDR3 reads CASSLGGGAFPDTQYF. The CDR3 nucleotides read TGTGCCAGCAGCTTAGGGGGGGGGGCCTTCCCAGATACGCAGTATTTT.

This clonotype was counted between two and nine times. In DNA form, the CDR3 reads TGTGCCAGCAGTTACCGAGACAGGGTTTACAATGAGCAGTACTTC. Translation gives CASSYRDRVYNEQYF. The chain carries TRBV6-2 or TRBV6-3 and TRBJ2-7, with TRBD1 matching 7 bases. CDR3 length equals 15 residues. Germline assignment: CDR1 MNHEY and CDR2 SVGEGT. Unmatched junction bases numbered 11, after V lost 2 bases and J lost 7 bases.

This clonotype was observed a few times. In DNA, the CDR3 is TGTGCCAGCTCACCAGGAGGCCAGGACTATGGCTACACCTTC. Translation gives CASSPGGQDYGYTF. The chain recombines TRBV18 with TRBJ1-2; D call uncertain. CDR3 length: 14 amino acids. From germline, CDR1 is KGHSH and CDR2 LQKENI. V was clipped by 2 bases and J by 3 bases, with 10 bases between them. The full variable domain, its missing parts supplied by reference TRBV18 and TRBJ1-2, is NAGVMQNPRHLVRRRGQEARLRCSPMKGHSHVYWYRQLPEEGLKFMVYLQKENIIDESGMPKERFSAEFPKEGPSILRIQQVVRGDSAAYFCASSPGGQDYGYTFGSGTRLTVV.

The V and J genes are TRBV4-2 and TRBJ1-5; D gene unclear. The CDR3 spans 15 residues. V lost 0 bases and J lost 3, with 9 bases in between. The germline CDR1 and CDR2 sequences are LGHNA and YNFKEQ. The chain's CDR3 is CASSQELLLNQPQHF. The CDR3 DNA is TGTGCCAGCAGCCAAGAGTTATTGCTCAATCAGCCCCAGCATTTT.

The chain uses TRBV6-2 or TRBV6-3 and TRBJ2-1, with 12 nucleotides matching TRBD2. The CDR3 is 16 residues long. Per the germline V gene, CDR1 is MNHEY and CDR2 is SVGEGT. Unmatched junction bases numbered 10, after V lost 6 bases and J lost 7 bases. The CDR3 bases are TGTGCCAGCAGCCCCTACCTAGCGGGAGGGCGGAATGAGCAGTTCTTC. Translating gives CASSPYLAGGRNEQFF.

The chain links TRBV20-1 to TRBJ1-5, with 7 bases that match TRBD1. Germline loops: CDR1 DFQATT, CDR2 SNEGSKA (reference sequence). The CDR3 has 16 amino acids. Losses at the gene ends were 0 bases for V and 5 bases for J; bases not matched to a gene: 10. Here the CDR3 DNA reads TGCAGTGCTAGAGATCTTCGGCAGGGGGACGATCAGCCCCAGCATTTT. Its translation is CSARDLRQGDDQPQHF.

This clonotype was detected only a few times. The V call is TRBV5-1, the J call TRBJ1-1; tentative D call: TRBD1 (6 bases). Trimming removed 3 bases at V and 11 bases at J, with 14 bases between. The CDR3 runs 12 residues. Germline CDR1 SGHRS, CDR2 YFSETQ. The CDR3 protein is CASSSTGGVAFF. The CDR3 DNA sequence: TGCGCCAGCAGCTCGACAGGAGGGGTGGCTTTCTTT.

V is TRBV6-5 and J is TRBJ2-3; perhaps TRBD2 as D (5 bases). Germline CDR1 reads MNHEY; CDR2 reads SVGAGI. V was trimmed by 6 bases and J by 4 bases, leaving 14 bases between them. The CDR3 runs 14 residues. The CDR3 coding sequence is TGTGCCAGCAGCCCGGGGTTTGGTGCAGATACGCAGTATTTT. Translation gives CASSPGFGADTQYF.

There are a few counts of this clonotype. The chain links TRBV12-3 or TRBV12-4 to TRBJ1-6; 8 bases match TRBD1. V lost 6 bases and J lost 7; bases outside the gene matches: 5. This CDR3 is 14 amino acids long. CDR3 region: CASRTGTGNSPLHF. For the CDR3, the DNA is TGTGCCAGCAGAACCGGGACAGGAAATTCACCCCTCCACTTT.

There are a few counts of this clonotype. The chain carries TRBV9 and TRBJ2-7; D ambiguous. The CDR3 contains 13 residues. The germline V gene encodes CDR1 SGDLS and CDR2 YYNGEE. V was cut by 2 bases and J by 6 bases, with 12 bases left in between. In nucleotides, the CDR3 is TGTGCCAGCAGCGTGAGTCCTCTGAGCGAGCAGTACTTC. This encodes CASSVSPLSEQYF.

The genes are TRBV28 and TRBJ2-1, with TRBD2 identical over 11 bases. There are 17 residues in the CDR3. The V gene end was trimmed by 2 bases and the J gene end by 7 bases; junction bases not matched to a gene: 10. Germline loops: CDR1 MDHEN, CDR2 SYDVKM. CDR3 DNA: TGTGCCAGCAGTTTAGGCGGGACTAGCGGCCTCCTGAATGAGCAGTTCTTC. This gives the protein CASSLGGTSGLLNEQFF.

The sample holds a few counts of this clonotype. This rearrangement joins TRBV9 to TRBJ2-7; 9 nucleotides agree with TRBD1. CDR1 is SGDLS, CDR2 YYNGEE, per germline. V was clipped by 4 bases and J by 2 bases; unmatched bases: 4. The CDR3 consists of 14 residues. The CDR3 sequence: CASSPGDRAYEQYF. For the CDR3, the DNA is TGTGCCAGCAGCCCGGGGGACAGGGCCTACGAGCAGTACTTC.

Only a few counts were recorded for this clonotype. This may come from a read error, since a much larger clone is one base off. The chain carries TRBV20-1 and TRBJ1-2; the D is unclear. Trimming cost V 0 bases and J 0 bases, with 11 bases left between them. The CDR3 loop spans 15 amino acids. Germline lookup yields CDR1 DFQATT and CDR2 SNEGSKA (reference sequence). The CDR3: CSARDLSSANYGYTF. CDR3 coding DNA: TGCAGTGCTAGAGATCTGAGTAGTGCTAACTATGGCTACACCTTC.

This clonotype was seen only a few times. The chain is built from TRBV20-1 and TRBJ2-5, with 8 bases identical to TRBD1. The V segment lost 4 bases and the J segment 11 bases; nucleotides outside the gene matches: 18. The germline CDR1 and CDR2 sequences are DFQATT and SNEGSKA (reference sequence). This CDR3 comprises 15 residues. The CDR3 DNA follows: TGCAGTGCTAACCACCGGGACAGGAATAACAATGAGCAGTACTTC. It encodes CSANHRDRNNNEQYF.

This clonotype has a count of ten or more. V gene TRBV7-2 combines with J gene TRBJ2-3, with D perhaps TRBD1 (5 bases). The V end was cut by 2 bases, the J end by 4 bases, with 13 bases between. The CDR3 contains 15 residues. Germline values: CDR1 SGHTA, CDR2 FQGNSA. The CDR3 coding sequence is TGTGCCAGCAGCTTAAACAAAGTAGGGGCAGATACGCAGTATTTT. Its protein product is CASSLNKVGADTQYF.

This clonotype was found a few times. This chain connects TRBV6-2 or TRBV6-3 to TRBJ1-5, with D unresolved. The V and J ends lost 2 bases and 1 base respectively, with 9 bases between them. Germline loops: CDR1 MNHEY, CDR2 SVGEGT. The CDR3 is made up of 15 amino acids. The CDR3 is CASSYRSLSNQPQHF. Here the CDR3 DNA reads TGTGCCAGCAGTTACAGGAGCCTGAGCAATCAGCCCCAGCATTTT.

The V gene is TRBV7-9, the J gene TRBJ1-1; no definite D call. The CDR3 runs to 13 residues. V was pared by 5 bases and J by 4 bases, with 11 bases between. Germline V gene sequence: CDR1 SEHNR, CDR2 FQNEAQ (reference sequence). CDR3 sequence reads: CASSAQMSTEAFF. The DNA of the CDR3 is TGTGCCAGCAGCGCCCAGATGAGCACTGAAGCTTTCTTT.